Following are 20 T cell receptor beta chains from one sample sequenced in a study of T cell responses to AZD1222 COVID-19 vaccine. Repertoires were generated with immunoSEQ multiplex PCR, while TCRdb's copy carries only in-frame clones and drops some. This sample has 150,000 to 200,000 clones, with around 94% found just once. Sample: peripheral blood, taken 28 days after the second AZD1222 dose. Source of these receptors: an adult who received the AZD1222 COVID-19 vaccine.

This chain links TRBV7-2 with TRBJ1-1; possibly TRBD1 for D (5 bases). CDR1 is SGHTA, CDR2 FQGNSA, per germline. This CDR3 is built from 14 residues. Between the trimmed V and J ends, which lost 6 bases and 3 bases, there was a span of 14 bases. DNA of the CDR3: TGTGCCAGCAGAGCAGGGAGCCGGTACACTGAAGCTTTCTTT. It is translated as CASRAGSRYTEAFF.

This rearrangement joins TRBV30 to TRBJ1-6; D not resolved. Trimming cost V 8 bases and J 10 bases, with 15 bases left between them. The germline V gene encodes CDR1 GTSNPN and CDR2 SVGIG (reference sequence). CDR3 length: 12 residues. The CDR3 sequence: CAHAGVGSPLHF. For the CDR3, the DNA is TGTGCCCATGCGGGAGTTGGGTCACCCCTCCACTTT.

CDR3 in amino acids: CASSVAGELREQYF. The CDR3 DNA reads as TGTGCCAGCAGCGTAGCGGGAGAACTTCGGGAGCAGTACTTC. The rearrangement uses TRBV9 and TRBJ2-7, with TRBD2 as a possible D gene (6 bases). Trimming took 0 bases from V and 7 from J, leaving 14 bases between them. Per germline, CDR1 SGDLS and CDR2 YYNGEE. This CDR3 region has 14 residues.

The chain has TRBV19 and TRBJ1-1; no reliable D call. CDR3 length equals 12 residues. Germline CDR1 reads LNHDA; CDR2 reads SQIVND (reference sequence). The CDR3 DNA reads TGTGCTACATCATGGGGGAACACTGAAGCTTTCTTT. Translating gives CATSWGNTEAFF.

The chain recombines TRBV19 with TRBJ1-4; D might be TRBD1 (5 bases). The CDR3 is made up of 14 amino acids. Looked up from germline, CDR1 is LNHDA and CDR2 is SQIVND (reference sequence). V lost 3 bases to trimming and J lost 4 bases, with 9 bases between them. The CDR3 bases are TGTGCCAGTAGTATGGGACGGCTTAATGAAAAACTGTTTTTT. Protein product: CASSMGRLNEKLFF.

The chain is built from TRBV7-9 and TRBJ2-1; the D is unclear. V shed 4 bases and J shed 5 bases, with 3 bases lying between them. The CDR3 is 11 amino acids. Germline loops: CDR1 SEHNR, CDR2 FQNEAQ (reference sequence). The DNA for the CDR3 is TGTGCCAGCAGCTCAAACAATGAGCAGTTCTTC. Its translation is CASSSNNEQFF.

J is TRBJ1-3 and V is TRBV5-8; D not certain. The CDR3 has 14 amino acids. The V gene's germline CDR1 is SGHTS and CDR2 YDEGEE. The V and J ends lost 4 bases and 3 bases respectively, with 11 bases between them. The CDR3 sequence: CASSPGGGGNTIYF. In DNA, the CDR3 is TGTGCCAGCAGCCCTGGTGGTGGTGGAAACACCATATATTTT.

This sequence joins TRBV2 and TRBJ2-7, with TRBD2 matching over 7 bases. Germline V gives CDR1 SNHLY, CDR2 FYNNEI. The CDR3 loop spans 16 amino acids. With V trimmed by 4 bases and J by 0 bases, 9 bases remained unmatched. The CDR3 DNA reads as TGTGCCAGCAGTGTACGCCTAGCGGTCTACTCCTACGAGCAGTACTTC. This sequence encodes CASSVRLAVYSYEQYF.

This sequence joins TRBV15 and TRBJ2-7, with D possibly being TRBD1 or TRBD2 (6 bases each). The germline V and J ends were trimmed by 5 bases and 4 bases, with 18 bases remaining between them. Germline lookup yields CDR1 LNHNV and CDR2 YYDKDF (reference sequence). There are 15 residues in the CDR3. The CDR3, as DNA: TGTGCCACCAGCGTCTCCTTAGGGGGAGGTTACGAGCAGTACTTC. Protein sequence: CATSVSLGGGYEQYF.

The J gene is TRBJ1-4, the V gene TRBV28, with D tentatively TRBD1 (6 bases). Trimming removed 5 bases at V and 5 bases at J, with 15 bases between. The CDR3 is 15 amino acids. The germline CDR1 and CDR2 sequences are MDHEN and SYDVKM. The CDR3 region has the DNA TGTGCCAGCAGTCCTCCTGACAGGCCGAATGAAAAACTGTTTTTT. It translates to CASSPPDRPNEKLFF. The full variable domain, its missing parts supplied by reference TRBV28 and TRBJ1-4, is DVKVTQSSRYLVKRTGEKVFLECVQDMDHENMFWYRQDPGLGLRLIYFSYDVKMKEKGDIPEGYSVSREKKERFSLILESASTNQTSMYLCASSPPDRPNEKLFFGSGTQLSVL.

The chain links TRBV5-5 to TRBJ1-1, with D perhaps matching TRBD1 (5 bases). The CDR3 contains 13 residues. The germline V gene has CDR1 SGHKS and CDR2 YYEKEE (reference sequence). V shed 4 bases and J shed 3 bases, with 10 bases lying between them. The DNA of the CDR3 is TGTGCCAGCAGCGCCGGGGCGGACACTGAAGCTTTCTTT. Translation: CASSAGADTEAFF.

CDR3 DNA: TGTGCCAGCTCCCGCGGACAGAAGGACTACGAGCAGTACTTC. It specifies CASSRGQKDYEQYF. This sequence joins TRBV18 and TRBJ2-7; possibly TRBD1 for D (6 bases). In germline, CDR1 is KGHSH, CDR2 LQKENI. CDR3 length: 14 residues. V was pared by 6 bases and J by 3 bases, with 15 bases between.

The rearrangement joins TRBV3-1 (or the pseudogene TRBV3-2) to TRBJ1-4; D is perhaps TRBD1 (6 bases). Germline CDR1 and CDR2: LGHDT and YNNKEL (reference sequence). CDR3 length: 19 residues. With 0 bases removed from V and 8 bases from J, the gap between germline ends came to 25 bases. The CDR3 loop reads CASSQDPRVSQGGREKLFF. In nucleotides, the CDR3 is TGTGCCAGCAGCCAAGATCCCCGTGTGTCACAGGGAGGGAGGGAAAAACTGTTTTTT.

The chain couples TRBV28 to TRBJ2-5; the D gene is possibly TRBD1 (6 bases). The CDR3 has 14 amino acids. CDR1 is MDHEN, CDR2 SYDVKM, per germline. V lost 9 bases and J 5 bases, leaving 19 bases between the germline ends. The DNA of the CDR3 is TGTGCCAGTACCAATCCAGGGGCGTTGGAGACCCAGTACTTC. Translating gives CASTNPGALETQYF.

This chain links TRBV6-5 with TRBJ1-5; possible D gene TRBD1, 5 bases. Germline V gives CDR1 MNHEY, CDR2 SVGAGI. The CDR3 consists of 14 residues. Trimming pared 8 bases from V and 3 bases from J, leaving 14 bases between. In DNA form, the CDR3 reads TGTGCCAGCGCCGGACGGGGCGTCAATCAGCCCCAGCATTTT. It yields the protein CASAGRGVNQPQHF.

V gene TRBV18 combines with J gene TRBJ2-1, with 7 bases aligning to TRBD1. J was trimmed by 0 bases and V by 4 bases; bases with no gene match: 3. The length of the CDR3 is 15 residues. Germline CDR1 and CDR2: KGHSH and LQKENI. The CDR3 DNA is TGTGCCAGCTCACTCCGGGACAGCTCCTACAATGAGCAGTTCTTC. Encoded protein: CASSLRDSSYNEQFF. The whole variable domain, remainder taken from reference TRBV18 and TRBJ2-1, is NAGVMQNPRHLVRRRGQEARLRCSPMKGHSHVYWYRQLPEEGLKFMVYLQKENIIDESGMPKERFSAEFPKEGPSILRIQQVVRGDSAAYFCASSLRDSSYNEQFFGPGTRLTVL.

The chain carries TRBV6-5 and TRBJ2-2; TRBD1 is a possible D gene (5 bases). In germline, CDR1 is MNHEY, CDR2 SVGAGI. CDR3 length: 13 residues. V was clipped by 0 bases and J by 8 bases, with 7 bases between them. The CDR3 is CASSYSHRGELFF. DNA of the CDR3: TGTGCCAGCAGTTACTCGCACAGGGGGGAGCTGTTTTTT.

This sequence joins TRBV18 and TRBJ1-1, with D perhaps matching TRBD1 (6 bases). Trimming stripped 1 base from V and 3 bases from J, with 18 bases between. The CDR3 has 17 amino acids. The V gene's germline CDR1 is KGHSH and CDR2 LQKENI. In nucleotides, the CDR3 is TGTGCCAGCTCACCACTGGATGGGGGCGCGGTAGACACTGAAGCTTTCTTT. Its translation is CASSPLDGGAVDTEAFF. The whole variable domain, filled in from reference TRBV18 and TRBJ1-1, reads NAGVMQNPRHLVRRRGQEARLRCSPMKGHSHVYWYRQLPEEGLKFMVYLQKENIIDESGMPKERFSAEFPKEGPSILRIQQVVRGDSAAYFCASSPLDGGAVDTEAFFGQGTRLTVV.

V usage is TRBV6-2 or TRBV6-3 and J usage is TRBJ1-1; D is uncertain. CDR3 length: 15 residues. CDR1 is MNHEY, CDR2 SVGEGT, per germline. V shed 4 bases and J shed 0 bases, with 12 bases lying between them. The CDR3 reads CASSSYRALNTEAFF. The CDR3 coding sequence is TGTGCCAGCAGTTCATACCGGGCCTTGAACACTGAAGCTTTCTTT.

The V and J genes are TRBV6-6 and TRBJ1-5; D is perhaps TRBD1 (5 bases). Germline V gives CDR1 MNHNY, CDR2 SVGAGI (reference sequence). V was cut by 3 bases and J by 0 bases, with 9 bases left in between. The CDR3 has 15 residues. CDR3: CASSYLGDSNQPQHF. In DNA form, the CDR3 reads TGTGCCAGCAGTTATTTAGGGGATAGCAATCAGCCCCAGCATTTT.